A selection of T cell receptor beta chains follows, all from one sample in a study of identical twins. MiXCR, run by TCRdb on the 5' RACE reads, gives a single entry per CDR3 protein. The table lists fewer than 350,000 distinct CDR3 sequences, about 8.3% of them singletons, with 2.1% in the top ten. This sample was shared with a second study, whose subject was yellow fever vaccine responses in identical twins.

The sample comprised memory (CD45RO+) T cells sorted from blood. Receptors originate from a woman between 18 and 29 years old in good health. Each CDR3 is given with its conserved first and last residue. Each record gives: V gene, CDR3 length, CDR3 protein.

TRBV7-6 15 CASSLGRTYNSPLHF
TRBV5-1 15 CASSLVDYRGGTQYF
TRBV5-1 14 CASSSGDSYNEQFF
TRBV27 13 CASKGQMNTEAFF
TRBV7-2 14 CASSLGPTGETQYF
TRBV7-3 17 CASSPDRGSNGANVLTF
TRBV21-1 16 CASKNSGTSGQETQYF
TRBV15 17 CATSLGTSQMYQETQYF
TRBV4-1 15 CASSQGWGRAGELFF
TRBV20-1 17 CSARGVISGTYTGELFF
TRBV27 16 CASSPSGTVGTGELFF
TRBV5-1 14 CASSGGRNTGELFF
TRBV24-1 17 CATSERGLAGSTDTQYF
TRBV11-2 13 CASKPGLPFQQYF
TRBV3-1 15 CASSYLGGGTREQFF
TRBV5-1 18 CASSSSEPIAGGTGELFF
TRBV7-9 13 CASSDSDRGAQYF
TRBV27 13 CASSSIDQETQYF
TRBV7-9 16 CASSLWTGESYNEQFF
TRBV6-1 15 CASSEAGTGVGELFF
TRBV2 13 CASTRDVWNEQFF
TRBV12-3/TRBV12-4 12 CASSWFSGEQYF
TRBV5-1 16 CASSTNSQGSYNEQFF
TRBV29-1 14 CSVEARSSTDTQYF
TRBV3-1 16 CASSQGTGIAKNIQYF
TRBV28 17 CASRALLAGELQETQYF
TRBV20-1 14 CCASGTGNTGELFF